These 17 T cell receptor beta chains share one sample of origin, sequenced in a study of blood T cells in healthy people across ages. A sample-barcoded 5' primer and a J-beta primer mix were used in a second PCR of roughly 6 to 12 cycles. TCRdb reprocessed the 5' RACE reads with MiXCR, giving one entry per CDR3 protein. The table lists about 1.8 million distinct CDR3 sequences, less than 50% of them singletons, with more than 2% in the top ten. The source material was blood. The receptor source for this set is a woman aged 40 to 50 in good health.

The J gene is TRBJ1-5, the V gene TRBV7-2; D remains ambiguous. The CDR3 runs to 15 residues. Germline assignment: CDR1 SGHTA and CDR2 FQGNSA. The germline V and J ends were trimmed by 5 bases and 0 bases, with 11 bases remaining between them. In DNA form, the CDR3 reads TGTGCCAGCAGCCCGGACGGATCTAGCAATCAGCCCCAGCATTTT. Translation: CASSPDGSSNQPQHF. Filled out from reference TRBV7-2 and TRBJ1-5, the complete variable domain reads GAGVSQSPSNKVTEKGKDVELRCDPISGHTALYWYRQSLGQGLEFLIYFQGNSAPDKSGLPSDRFSAERTGGSVSTLTIQRTQQEDSAVYLCASSPDGSSNQPQHFGDGTRLSIL.

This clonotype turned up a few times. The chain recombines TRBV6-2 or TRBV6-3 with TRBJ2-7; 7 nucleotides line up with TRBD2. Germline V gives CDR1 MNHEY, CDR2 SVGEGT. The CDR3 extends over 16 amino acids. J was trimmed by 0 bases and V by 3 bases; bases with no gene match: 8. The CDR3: CASSYSGAGDSYEQYF. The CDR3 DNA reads TGTGCCAGCAGTTATTCTGGGGCGGGGGACTCCTACGAGCAGTACTTC.

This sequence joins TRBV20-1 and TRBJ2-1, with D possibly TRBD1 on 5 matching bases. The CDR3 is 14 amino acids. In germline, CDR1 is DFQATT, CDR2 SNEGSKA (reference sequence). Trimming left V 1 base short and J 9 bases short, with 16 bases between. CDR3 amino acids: CSARANPAGPEQFF. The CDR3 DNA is TGCAGTGCTAGAGCCAATCCCGCAGGGCCTGAGCAGTTCTTC.

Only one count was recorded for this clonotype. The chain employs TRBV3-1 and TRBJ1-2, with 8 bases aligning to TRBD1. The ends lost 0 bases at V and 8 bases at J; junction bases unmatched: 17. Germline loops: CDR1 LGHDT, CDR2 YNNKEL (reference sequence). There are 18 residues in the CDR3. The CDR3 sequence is CASSQEGPGQGRWHGYTF. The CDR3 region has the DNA TGTGCCAGCAGCCAAGAAGGCCCAGGACAGGGCCGGTGGCACGGCTACACCTTC.

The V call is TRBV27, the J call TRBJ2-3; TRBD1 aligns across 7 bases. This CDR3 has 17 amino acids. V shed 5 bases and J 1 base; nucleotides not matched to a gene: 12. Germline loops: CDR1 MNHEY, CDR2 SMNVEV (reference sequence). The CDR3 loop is CASSNIGRGTGTDTQYF. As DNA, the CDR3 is TGTGCCAGCAGTAATATCGGCAGGGGGACGGGCACAGATACGCAGTATTTT.

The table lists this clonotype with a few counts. The CDR3 reads CAISDRGAAETQYF. CDR3 DNA sequence: TGTGCCATCAGTGACCGGGGGGCAGCAGAGACCCAGTACTTC. V is TRBV10-3 and J is TRBJ2-5; TRBD2 is a possible D gene (7 bases). The CDR3 consists of 14 residues. Germline CDR1 ENHRY, CDR2 SYGVKD. Between the trimmed V and J ends, which lost 3 bases and 4 bases, there was a span of 12 bases.

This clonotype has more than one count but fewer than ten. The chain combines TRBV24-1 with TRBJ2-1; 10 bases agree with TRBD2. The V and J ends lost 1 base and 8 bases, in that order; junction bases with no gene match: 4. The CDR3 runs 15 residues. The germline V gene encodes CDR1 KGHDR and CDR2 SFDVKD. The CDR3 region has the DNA TGTGCCACCAGTGATTTCACCGGGACTAGCGATGAGCAGTTCTTC. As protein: CATSDFTGTSDEQFF.

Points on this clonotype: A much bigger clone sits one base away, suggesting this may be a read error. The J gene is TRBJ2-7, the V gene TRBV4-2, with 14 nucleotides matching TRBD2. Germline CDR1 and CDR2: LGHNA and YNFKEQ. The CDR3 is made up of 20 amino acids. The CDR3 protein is CANSRYFGTSGGNHLYEQYF. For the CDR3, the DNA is TGTGCCAACAGCCGGTACTTTGGGACTAGCGGGGGAAACCACCTCTACGAGCAGTACTTC.

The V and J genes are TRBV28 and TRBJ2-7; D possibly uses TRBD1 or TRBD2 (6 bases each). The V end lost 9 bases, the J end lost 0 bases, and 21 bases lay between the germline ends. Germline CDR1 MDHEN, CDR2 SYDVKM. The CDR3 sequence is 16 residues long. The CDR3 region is CASIPSRGLSSYEQYF. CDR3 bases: TGTGCCAGTATTCCCAGCAGGGGACTCAGCTCCTACGAGCAGTACTTC.

Here the CDR3 reads CASSLGQSRVAGYTF. The CDR3 region has the DNA TGTGCCAGCAGCTTAGGACAGTCAAGGGTCGCGGGATACACCTTC. The V gene is TRBV11-2, the J gene TRBJ1-2, with D perhaps TRBD1 (5 bases). Germline lookup yields CDR1 SGHAT and CDR2 FQNNGV. Trimming left V 1 base short and J 11 bases short, with 20 bases between. CDR3 length: 15 amino acids.

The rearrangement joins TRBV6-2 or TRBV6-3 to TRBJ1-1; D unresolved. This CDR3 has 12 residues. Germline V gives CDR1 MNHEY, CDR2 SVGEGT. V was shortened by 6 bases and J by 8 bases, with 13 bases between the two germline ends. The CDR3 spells CASSKQRSEAFF. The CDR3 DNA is TGTGCCAGCAGCAAACAGAGGAGCGAAGCTTTCTTT.

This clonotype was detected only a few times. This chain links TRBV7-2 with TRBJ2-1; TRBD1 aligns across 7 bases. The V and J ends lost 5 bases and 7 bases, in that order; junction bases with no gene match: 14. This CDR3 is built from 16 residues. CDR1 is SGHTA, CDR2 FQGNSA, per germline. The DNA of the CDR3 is TGTGCCAGCAGCAGGCAGACAGGGCTCATTGGGAATGAGCAGTTCTTC. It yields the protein CASSRQTGLIGNEQFF.

The chain's CDR3 is CASSPDYGSGANVLTF. CDR3 DNA: TGTGCCAGCAGTCCCGACTACGGTTCTGGGGCCAACGTCCTGACTTTC. J is TRBJ2-6 and V is TRBV6-5; weak D call: TRBD2 (5 bases). Trimming stripped 5 bases from V and 1 base from J, with 12 bases between. Germline V gene lookup returns CDR1 MNHEY and CDR2 SVGAGI. This CDR3 is built from 16 residues.

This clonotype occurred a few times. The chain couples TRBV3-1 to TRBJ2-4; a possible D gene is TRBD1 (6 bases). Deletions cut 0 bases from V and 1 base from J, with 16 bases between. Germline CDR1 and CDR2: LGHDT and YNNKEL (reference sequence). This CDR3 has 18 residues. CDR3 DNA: TGTGCCAGCAGCCAAGATATCGGACAGAGCATGGCCAAAAACATTCAGTACTTC. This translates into CASSQDIGQSMAKNIQYF.

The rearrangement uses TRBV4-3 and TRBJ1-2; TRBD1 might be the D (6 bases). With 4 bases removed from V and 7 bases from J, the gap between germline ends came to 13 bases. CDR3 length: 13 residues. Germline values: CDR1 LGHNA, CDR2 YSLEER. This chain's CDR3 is CASSLTGSAGYTF. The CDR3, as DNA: TGCGCCAGCAGCCTAACAGGGTCGGCTGGCTACACCTTC.

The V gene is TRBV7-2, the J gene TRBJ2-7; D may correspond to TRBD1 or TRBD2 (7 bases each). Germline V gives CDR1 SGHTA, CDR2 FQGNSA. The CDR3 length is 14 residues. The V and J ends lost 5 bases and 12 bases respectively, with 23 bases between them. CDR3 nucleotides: TGTGCCAGCAGCCCATCCCAGGGGGGCCGCGGGAGGTACTTC. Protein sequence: CASSPSQGGRGRYF.

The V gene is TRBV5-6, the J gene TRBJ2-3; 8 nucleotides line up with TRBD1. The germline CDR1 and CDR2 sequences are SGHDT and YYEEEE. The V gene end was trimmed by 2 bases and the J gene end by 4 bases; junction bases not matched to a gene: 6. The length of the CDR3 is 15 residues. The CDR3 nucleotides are TGTGCCAGCAGCTTTACCGGGACAGGTTCAGATACGCAGTATTTT. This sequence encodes CASSFTGTGSDTQYF.